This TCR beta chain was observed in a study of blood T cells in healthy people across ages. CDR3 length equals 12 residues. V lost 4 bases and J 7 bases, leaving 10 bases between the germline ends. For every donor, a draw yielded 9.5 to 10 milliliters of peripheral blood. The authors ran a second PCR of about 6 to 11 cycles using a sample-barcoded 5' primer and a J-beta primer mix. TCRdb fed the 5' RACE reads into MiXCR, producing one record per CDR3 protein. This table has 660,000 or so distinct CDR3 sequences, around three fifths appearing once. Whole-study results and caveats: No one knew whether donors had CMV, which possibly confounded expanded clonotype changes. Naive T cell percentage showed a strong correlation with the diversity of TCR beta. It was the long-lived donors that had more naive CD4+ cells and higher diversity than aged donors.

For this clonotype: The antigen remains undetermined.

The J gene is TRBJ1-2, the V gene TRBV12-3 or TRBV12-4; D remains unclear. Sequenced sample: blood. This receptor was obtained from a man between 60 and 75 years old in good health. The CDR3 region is CASSSRRTGYTF. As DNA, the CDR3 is TGTGCCAGCAGTTCCCGACGGACTGGCTACACCTTC.